A single sample gave rise to the 28 T cell receptor beta chains below, sequenced in a study of cytotoxic CD8 clonotypes in ibrutinib-treated CLL. Profiling relied on immunoSEQ multiplex PCR, and the TCRdb table lists in-frame clones only, not all of them. This sample has a few hundred thousand clones; 60% to 80% occur once, and the top ten carry 6% to 6.5%. Sample: PBMCs, taken after 36 months of ibrutinib treatment. Receptors were obtained from a human donor with chronic lymphocytic leukemia.

The chain carries TRBV5-1 and TRBJ2-2, with 11 bases matching TRBD2. V trimming: 4 bases; J trimming: 2 bases; junction bases outside the gene matches: 7. CDR1 SGHRS and CDR2 YFSETQ come from the germline V gene. The CDR3 runs to 17 residues. As DNA, the CDR3 is TGCGCCAGCAGCCCTCGACTAGCGGGGATTAACACCGGGGAGCTGTTTTTT. Amino acid sequence: CASSPRLAGINTGELFF.

The chain couples TRBV7-2 to TRBJ1-4; the D is unclear. The germline CDR1 and CDR2 sequences are SGHTA and FQGNSA. The CDR3 has 16 residues. The V gene lost 6 bases and the J gene lost 3 bases, with 17 bases spanning the gap. The CDR3 loop is CASSRLGVVANEKLFF. The DNA of the CDR3 is TGTGCCAGCAGTCGTCTGGGTGTAGTAGCTAATGAAAAACTGTTTTTT.

The chain couples TRBV5-1 to TRBJ2-2; 9 bases are a match to TRBD2. The CDR3 consists of 15 residues. Germline-derived CDR1 and CDR2 are SGHRS and YFSETQ. The J segment lost 5 bases and the V segment lost 5 bases, leaving 7 bases of the junction unmatched. This CDR3 is CASRRISGSTGELFF. As DNA, the CDR3 is TGCGCCAGCAGAAGGATTAGCGGGAGTACCGGGGAGCTGTTTTTT. The full variable domain, its missing parts supplied by reference TRBV5-1 and TRBJ2-2, is KAGVTQTPRYLIKTRGQQVTLSCSPISGHRSVSWYQQTPGQGLQFLFEYFSETQRNKGNFPGRFSGRQFSNSRSEMNVSTLELGDSALYLCASRRISGSTGELFFGEGSRLTVL.

This chain connects TRBV6-4 to TRBJ2-7; TRBD1 might be the D (6 bases). Per the germline V gene, CDR1 is MRHNA and CDR2 is SNTAGT. There are 14 residues in the CDR3. Trimming stripped 2 bases from V and 2 bases from J, with 10 bases between. CDR3 coding DNA: TGTGCCAGCAGTGACCCAGGGGATGCCTACGAGCAGTACTTC. Its protein is CASSDPGDAYEQYF.

This sequence joins TRBV2 and TRBJ1-1, with a weak D call TRBD1 (5 bases). CDR1 is SNHLY, CDR2 FYNNEI, per germline. The CDR3 consists of 12 residues. Trimming left V 4 bases short and J 5 bases short, with 8 bases between. This CDR3 reads CASSGWGTEAFF. In DNA, the CDR3 is TGTGCCAGCAGTGGGTGGGGGACTGAAGCTTTCTTT.

The chain combines TRBV9 with TRBJ2-1; D unclear. Germline CDR1 SGDLS, CDR2 YYNGEE. The CDR3 contains 16 residues. V shed 1 base and J shed 2 bases, with 13 bases lying between them. The CDR3 sequence is CASSVLSSRTYNEQFF. The CDR3 DNA reads as TGTGCCAGCAGCGTACTCAGTTCGAGAACCTACAATGAGCAGTTCTTC.

This clone came up once. The V and J genes are TRBV5-1 and TRBJ2-1; D not resolved. V gave up 0 bases and J gave up 15 bases, with 10 bases separating them. The CDR3 loop spans 11 amino acids. CDR1 SGHRS and CDR2 YFSETQ come from the germline V gene. CDR3 sequence: CASSLGSMPFF. The CDR3 bases are TGCGCCAGCAGCTTGGGGAGTATGCCGTTCTTC.

The sample holds one count of this clone. This chain uses TRBV11-2 with TRBJ2-1, with unresolved D. V gave up 5 bases and J gave up 8 bases, with 10 bases separating them. Germline CDR1 SGHAT, CDR2 FQNNGV. The CDR3 is 12 amino acids. CDR3 nucleotides: TGTGCCAGCAGCGCTAAGGCCCATGAGCAGTTCTTC. Translation gives CASSAKAHEQFF.

The CDR3 DNA reads as TGCGCCAGCAGCTTGGATGGAGGGGGCGGCAATCAGCCCCAGCATTTT. This sequence encodes CASSLDGGGGNQPQHF. The V gene is TRBV5-1, the J gene TRBJ1-5, with TRBD1 matching 7 bases. V gave up 0 bases and J gave up 2 bases; unmatched junction bases: 5. The CDR3 has 16 residues. In germline, CDR1 is SGHRS, CDR2 YFSETQ. Together with reference TRBV5-1 and TRBJ1-5, the CDR3 gives the full variable domain: KAGVTQTPRYLIKTRGQQVTLSCSPISGHRSVSWYQQTPGQGLQFLFEYFSETQRNKGNFPGRFSGRQFSNSRSEMNVSTLELGDSALYLCASSLDGGGGNQPQHFGDGTRLSIL.

This clone was counted a few times. The CDR3 loop reads CASSLVMSRNEQFF. The CDR3 nucleotides are TGTGCCAGCAGCTTAGTTATGTCTAGAAATGAGCAGTTCTTC. The rearrangement uses TRBV11-2 and TRBJ2-1; D unclear. The CDR3 sequence is 14 residues long. Trimming removed 1 base from V and 7 bases from J, with 11 bases in between. Germline loops: CDR1 SGHAT, CDR2 FQNNGV.

V gene TRBV28 combines with J gene TRBJ2-7; 7 bases map to TRBD2. Germline lookup yields CDR1 MDHEN and CDR2 SYDVKM. The trim removed 6 bases at V and 3 bases at J, leaving 11 bases unmatched. The CDR3 has 15 amino acids. The CDR3 reads CASSLGGTMLYEQYF. CDR3 nucleotide sequence: TGTGCCAGCAGCCTTGGCGGGACTATGCTCTACGAGCAGTACTTC. Looking up the rest from reference TRBV28 and TRBJ2-7 gives the full variable domain: DVKVTQSSRYLVKRTGEKVFLECVQDMDHENMFWYRQDPGLGLRLIYFSYDVKMKEKGDIPEGYSVSREKKERFSLILESASTNQTSMYLCASSLGGTMLYEQYFGPGTRLTVT.

This rearrangement joins TRBV4-1 to TRBJ1-4; 9 bases fit TRBD1. The V gene's germline CDR1 is MGHRA and CDR2 YSYEKL. The CDR3 runs to 17 residues. The V segment lost 3 bases and the J segment 4 bases; nucleotides outside the gene matches: 9. In DNA form, the CDR3 reads TGCGCCAGCAGCCAGCGGCCCCGGGACAGGGATAATGAAAAACTGTTTTTT. Translated: CASSQRPRDRDNEKLFF.

The chain couples TRBV18 to TRBJ2-4; D ambiguous. Germline V gene lookup returns CDR1 KGHSH and CDR2 LQKENI. Trimming removed 0 bases from V and 4 bases from J, with 7 bases in between. The CDR3 loop spans 14 amino acids. The CDR3 nucleotides are TGTGCCAGCTCACCACCGTCGACTAAAAACATTCAGTACTTC. Its translation is CASSPPSTKNIQYF.

In this sample, this clone turned up a few times. The V gene is TRBV7-6, the J gene TRBJ1-1; D gene uncertain. V was shortened by 5 bases and J by 3 bases, with 10 bases between the two germline ends. The CDR3 covers 13 residues. CDR1 is SGHVS and CDR2 is FNYEAQ in the germline V gene. Written as DNA, the CDR3 is TGTGCCAGCAGCCCCGGGTCTTACACTGAAGCTTTCTTT. Amino acids: CASSPGSYTEAFF.

The chain couples TRBV27 to TRBJ2-7, with TRBD1 matching 8 bases. CDR1 is MNHEY and CDR2 is SMNVEV in the germline V gene (reference sequence). The CDR3 totals 13 residues. V was clipped by 3 bases and J by 4 bases; unmatched bases: 2. CDR3: CASSFTGGYEQYF. As DNA, the CDR3 is TGTGCCAGCAGTTTCACAGGGGGGTACGAGCAGTACTTC.

V is TRBV4-1 and J is TRBJ2-3, with D tentatively TRBD2 (5 bases). Trimming took 1 base from V and 2 from J, leaving 16 bases between them. Germline V gene sequence: CDR1 MGHRA, CDR2 YSYEKL. The CDR3 is 17 amino acids. Here the CDR3 DNA reads TGCGCCAGCAGCCAAGTAGGACTTCCTACTATCACAGATACGCAGTATTTT. Translating it yields CASSQVGLPTITDTQYF.

The rearrangement links TRBV7-2 to TRBJ2-7; D is perhaps TRBD2 (6 bases). This CDR3 spans 14 amino acids. Trimming cost V 2 bases and J 6 bases, with 14 bases left between them. In germline, CDR1 is SGHTA, CDR2 FQGNSA. CDR3 sequence reads: CASSLLAFPLEQYF. CDR3 nucleotide sequence: TGTGCCAGCAGCTTACTAGCGTTCCCCCTCGAGCAGTACTTC.

This chain links TRBV6-5 with TRBJ1-2; 11 bases map to TRBD1. The CDR3 has 13 amino acids. Trimming removed 7 bases from V and 6 bases from J; junction bases left unmatched: 4. The germline V gene has CDR1 MNHEY and CDR2 SVGAGI. In nucleotides, the CDR3 is TGTGCCAGCATCGGACAGGGGGCGGATGGCTACACCTTC. It codes for CASIGQGADGYTF.

The chain links TRBV28 to TRBJ2-1; TRBD2 agrees at 14 bases. The CDR3 sequence is 17 residues long. The germline CDR1 and CDR2 sequences are MDHEN and SYDVKM. The trim removed 7 bases at V and 2 bases at J, leaving 7 bases unmatched. The CDR3 is CASIRTSGRTAYNEQFF. The CDR3 region has the DNA TGTGCCAGCATTCGGACTAGCGGGAGGACCGCCTACAATGAGCAGTTCTTC. The full variable domain, its missing parts supplied by reference TRBV28 and TRBJ2-1, is DVKVTQSSRYLVKRTGEKVFLECVQDMDHENMFWYRQDPGLGLRLIYFSYDVKMKEKGDIPEGYSVSREKKERFSLILESASTNQTSMYLCASIRTSGRTAYNEQFFGPGTRLTVL.

This clone came up a few times. The chain joins TRBV18 to TRBJ2-7; D unclear. This CDR3 comprises 13 residues. The V end lost 4 bases, the J end lost 3 bases, and 10 bases lay between the germline ends. The germline V gene encodes CDR1 KGHSH and CDR2 LQKENI. CDR3 protein: CASSLGSNYEQYF. Here the CDR3 DNA reads TGTGCCAGCTCACTAGGGTCGAACTACGAGCAGTACTTC.

The sample holds a few counts of this clone. The V and J genes are TRBV11-2 and TRBJ2-7; a weak D match, TRBD2 (6 bases). The CDR3 has 14 residues. Germline V gives CDR1 SGHAT, CDR2 FQNNGV. V lost 1 base and J lost 4, with 11 bases in between. DNA of the CDR3: TGTGCCAGCAGCTTAGGGCGGGATCCATACGAGCAGTACTTC. Its protein product is CASSLGRDPYEQYF.

V usage is TRBV6-5 and J usage is TRBJ2-1, with D perhaps matching TRBD2 (6 bases). The germline gives CDR1 MNHEY, CDR2 SVGAGI. Trimming pared 9 bases from V and 10 bases from J, leaving 19 bases between. The CDR3 spans 13 residues. CDR3 DNA sequence: TGTGCCAGTGGGAGGACGATTATGGGCGAGCAGTTCTTC. Its protein is CASGRTIMGEQFF.

Only a few counts were recorded for this clone. The chain couples TRBV13 to TRBJ2-7, with TRBD1 matching over 12 bases. The germline V gene encodes CDR1 PRHDT and CDR2 FYEKMQ (reference sequence). The junction had 8 bases not matched to a gene; V was cut back by 5 bases and J by 6 bases. This CDR3 contains 15 residues. The DNA of the CDR3 is TGTGCCAGCAGCCCGGGGACAGGGGGCCCTTTCGAGCAGTACTTC. It encodes CASSPGTGGPFEQYF.

Here the CDR3 reads CASSSAGTGIPYEQYF. CDR3 DNA: TGCGCCAGCAGCTCCGCCGGGACAGGGATTCCCTACGAGCAGTACTTC. The rearrangement uses TRBV5-1 and TRBJ2-7; 9 positions match TRBD1. This CDR3 spans 16 amino acids. The ends lost 3 bases at V and 2 bases at J; junction bases unmatched: 9. Germline V gives CDR1 SGHRS, CDR2 YFSETQ.

V and J are TRBV7-9 and TRBJ1-1; D is unresolved. The germline V gene has CDR1 SEHNR and CDR2 FQNEAQ (reference sequence). The CDR3 consists of 15 residues. V lost 2 bases and J lost 0, with 10 bases in between. CDR3 nucleotides: TGTGCCAGCAGCTTACCTGGACGGATGAACACTGAAGCTTTCTTT. Translation: CASSLPGRMNTEAFF.

The chain employs TRBV10-3 and TRBJ2-7; D gene uncertain. From germline, CDR1 is ENHRY and CDR2 SYGVKD. The length of the CDR3 is 11 residues. V dropped 0 bases and J dropped 5 bases, with 2 bases sitting between them. Here the CDR3 DNA reads TGTGCCATCAGTGAGTCTGACGAGCAGTACTTC. Protein: CAISESDEQYF.

The gene calls are TRBV6-6 and TRBJ2-1, with 10 nucleotides matching TRBD2. CDR1 and CDR2 (germline): MNHNY, SVGAGI (reference sequence). Unmatched junction bases numbered 7, after V lost 6 bases and J lost 8 bases. The CDR3 length is 14 residues. This CDR3 reads CASRISGRPDEQFF. Here the CDR3 DNA reads TGTGCCAGCAGGATTAGCGGGAGGCCGGATGAGCAGTTCTTC.

V usage is TRBV10-1 and J usage is TRBJ2-4; no reliable D call. CDR1 WNHNN and CDR2 SYGVQD come from the germline V gene (reference sequence). The CDR3 length is 12 residues. V was pared by 7 bases and J by 3 bases, with 7 bases between. CDR3 in amino acids: CASKGLKNIQYF. The CDR3 region has the DNA TGCGCCAGCAAGGGCCTCAAAAACATTCAGTACTTC.